This passage covers 21 T cell receptor beta chains from one sample sequenced in a study of blood T cell repertoires in COVID-19. Clones were sequenced by immunoSEQ multiplex PCR, and TCRdb holds only the in-frame ones, with some missing. Of some 97,000 clones in the sample, around four fifths were seen once. Sequenced input: peripheral blood. The origin of the receptors is a man between 50 and 59 years old with active or convalescent COVID-19.

This clone came up a few times. Other DNA sequences in the same sample also yield this CDR3. J is TRBJ2-7 and V is TRBV7-2; TRBD2 aligns across 8 bases. Trimming cost V 5 bases and J 2 bases; bases outside gene matches: 5. Germline V gene data show CDR1 as SGHTA and CDR2 as FQGNSA. CDR3 size: 14 residues. The CDR3, as DNA: TGTGCCAGCAGCCTTGGACTAGCAGCCTACGAGCAGTACTTC. Its translation: CASSLGLAAYEQYF.

This chain links TRBV5-1 with TRBJ2-5; 8 bases match TRBD1. Germline CDR1 SGHRS, CDR2 YFSETQ. This CDR3 contains 14 residues. With 1 base clipped from V and 5 bases from J, the junction kept 4 bases outside the gene matches. The CDR3 spells CASSLQGAGETQYF. The CDR3 DNA is TGCGCCAGCAGCTTGCAGGGGGCGGGGGAGACCCAGTACTTC.

The rearrangement uses TRBV2 and TRBJ2-3, with D perhaps matching TRBD2 (6 bases). V gave up 7 bases and J gave up 2 bases, with 16 bases separating them. In germline, CDR1 is SNHLY, CDR2 FYNNEI. There are 15 residues in the CDR3. CDR3 nucleotides: TGTGCCAGCATATGGCGGAGGGAACTCACAGATACGCAGTATTTT. Protein product: CASIWRRELTDTQYF.

The rearrangement joins TRBV21-1 to TRBJ2-3; TRBD2 was called by the table and not checked on the DNA. TRBV21-1 is marked as a pseudogene. CDR3 size: 16 residues. The CDR3 is CASSKERGWSTDTQYF. In DNA, the CDR3 is TGTGCCAGCAGCAAAGAACGGGGGTGGAGCACAGATACGCAGTATTTT.

The sample holds a few counts of this clone. The chain links TRBV7-3 to TRBJ2-2; 7 bases map to TRBD1. J gave up 4 bases and V 5 bases, and 4 bases lay outside the gene matches. Per the germline V gene, CDR1 is SGHTA and CDR2 is FQGTGA. The CDR3 runs to 14 residues. CDR3 loop: CASSISGGTGELFF. DNA for the CDR3: TGTGCCAGCAGCATTTCAGGGGGCACCGGGGAGCTGTTTTTT. The variable domain in full, completed from reference TRBV7-3 and TRBJ2-2, reads GAGVSQTPSNKVTEKGKYVELRCDPISGHTALYWYRQSLGQGPEFLIYFQGTGAADDSGLPNDRFFAVRPEGSVSTLKIQRTERGDSAVYLCASSISGGTGELFFGEGSRLTVL.

The V and J genes are TRBV28 and TRBJ2-7; 9 bases are shared with TRBD2. Germline values: CDR1 MDHEN, CDR2 SYDVKM. The CDR3 has 14 amino acids. V lost 8 bases and J lost 4; bases outside the gene matches: 9. This CDR3 is CASRPPGLAYEQYF. CDR3 sequence (DNA): TGTGCCAGCCGCCCTCCGGGACTAGCTTACGAGCAGTACTTC.

The V call is TRBV7-8, the J call TRBJ2-3, with TRBD1 identical over 7 bases. The CDR3 has 15 amino acids. V was clipped by 5 bases and J by 0 bases; unmatched bases: 5. CDR1 is SGHVS and CDR2 is FQNEAQ in the germline V gene. The CDR3 region has the DNA TGTGCCAGCAGCCCCGGGGACAGAAGCACAGATACGCAGTATTTT. This encodes CASSPGDRSTDTQYF.

In DNA, the CDR3 is TGTGCCAGAAGACCCCGACTAGCGGGAGAGGATGAGCAGTTCTTC. It yields the protein CARRPRLAGEDEQFF. The chain has TRBV5-3 and TRBJ2-1, with TRBD2 matching 12 bases. TRBV5-3 is an open reading frame, and its role is uncertain. The CDR3 runs 15 residues. With 5 bases clipped from V and 8 bases from J, the junction kept 8 bases outside the gene matches.

The chain uses TRBV10-3 and TRBJ2-4, with TRBD2 as a possible D gene (6 bases). The germline CDR1 and CDR2 sequences are ENHRY and SYGVKD. V lost 0 bases and J lost 10, with 16 bases in between. The CDR3 length is 15 residues. The CDR3 DNA follows: TGTGCCATCAGTGAGTCTATCGGCGGGGAGACAATTCAGTACTTC. This gives the protein CAISESIGGETIQYF.

The chain has TRBV5-4 and TRBJ2-1, with TRBD1 matching 10 bases. CDR3 length: 14 amino acids. V was pared by 1 base and J by 6 bases, with 1 base of the junction left unmatched. From germline, CDR1 is SGHNT and CDR2 YYREEE (reference sequence). CDR3 loop: CASSLWDRGNEQFF. The DNA for the CDR3 is TGTGCCAGCAGCTTGTGGGACAGGGGCAATGAGCAGTTCTTC.

In this sample, this clone turned up a few times. The chain couples TRBV15 to TRBJ2-7; 7 positions match TRBD1. V gave up 0 bases and J gave up 5 bases; unmatched junction bases: 7. The CDR3 extends over 15 amino acids. Germline lookup yields CDR1 LNHNV and CDR2 YYDKDF (reference sequence). CDR3 region: CATSRDPGTENEQYF. The CDR3 DNA follows: TGTGCCACCAGCAGAGATCCAGGGACAGAAAACGAGCAGTACTTC.

V and J are TRBV3-1 (or the pseudogene TRBV3-2) and TRBJ2-7, with D maybe TRBD1 (6 bases). This CDR3 has 15 amino acids. V lost 4 bases, J lost 2 bases, and 15 bases lay in between. In germline, CDR1 is LGHDT, CDR2 YNNKEL (reference sequence). The CDR3 reads CASSRTGTSPYEQYF. In DNA, the CDR3 is TGTGCCAGCAGCCGAACCGGGACAAGTCCCTACGAGCAGTACTTC.

This clone was observed once. The chain is built from TRBV14 and TRBJ2-1; weak D call: TRBD2 (6 bases). The CDR3 extends over 15 amino acids. CDR1 and CDR2 (germline): SGHDN, FVKESK. Trimming removed 1 base from V and 8 bases from J, with 15 bases in between. The CDR3 spells CASSQAGDLLHEQFF. In nucleotides, the CDR3 is TGTGCCAGCAGCCAAGCCGGGGACTTGCTGCATGAGCAGTTCTTC.

The rearrangement joins TRBV10-3 to TRBJ1-6, with a tentative D call TRBD1 (5 bases). CDR1 and CDR2 (germline): ENHRY, SYGVKD. V lost 5 bases and J 5 bases, leaving 13 bases between the germline ends. The CDR3 loop spans 15 amino acids. The CDR3 DNA follows: TGTGCCATCAGTTCTTCTCTACAGGATAATTCACCCCTCCACTTT. It codes for CAISSSLQDNSPLHF.

V is TRBV12-5 and J is TRBJ1-1; TRBD1 matches 10 bases. The CDR3 is 14 amino acids. The junction had 4 bases not matched to a gene; V was cut back by 5 bases and J by 4 bases. The germline V gene has CDR1 LGHNT and CDR2 FRNRAP. The CDR3 loop is CASGLWTGGTEAFF. The CDR3 bases are TGTGCTAGTGGTCTATGGACAGGGGGCACTGAAGCTTTCTTT.

The chain uses TRBV5-4 and TRBJ2-5; 8 bases line up with TRBD2. Germline V CDR1 and CDR2: SGHNT, YYREEE (reference sequence). With V trimmed by 1 base and J by 5 bases, 13 bases remained unmatched. The CDR3 length is 17 residues. The CDR3 DNA reads TGTGCCAGCAGCTTGATGGGGACTAGTGGGGTTAAGGAGACCCAGTACTTC. Its translation: CASSLMGTSGVKETQYF. Full variable domain (rest looked up from reference TRBV5-4 and TRBJ2-5): ETGVTQSPTHLIKTRGQQVTLRCSSQSGHNTVSWYQQALGQGPQFIFQYYREEENGRGNFPPRFSGLQFPNYSSELNVNALELDDSALYLCASSLMGTSGVKETQYFGPGTRLLVL.

The J gene is TRBJ1-2, the V gene TRBV19; 7 bases match TRBD1. Germline assignment: CDR1 LNHDA and CDR2 SQIVND (reference sequence). V dropped 10 bases and J dropped 7; count of bases not matched to a gene: 6. This CDR3 is 11 amino acids long. The CDR3 coding sequence is TGTGCCACTAGACAGGGAGCTGGCTACACCTTC. It is translated as CATRQGAGYTF.

This chain uses TRBV5-1 with TRBJ1-5, with D possibly matching TRBD1 (5 bases). The V end was cut by 4 bases, the J end by 5 bases, with 13 bases between. The CDR3 totals 14 residues. Germline-derived CDR1 and CDR2 are SGHRS and YFSETQ. CDR3 region: CASSLDSTDQPQHF. The CDR3 nucleotides are TGCGCCAGCAGCCTTGACAGTACTGATCAGCCCCAGCATTTT.

The gene calls are TRBV5-4 and TRBJ2-1; 9 bases align to TRBD2. Per the germline V gene, CDR1 is SGHNT and CDR2 is YYREEE (reference sequence). After removal of 0 bases from V and 2 bases from J, the junction contained 3 bases not matched to a gene. The CDR3 loop spans 16 amino acids. This CDR3 reads CASSLASGETYNEQFF. The CDR3 coding sequence is TGTGCCAGCAGCTTGGCTAGCGGGGAAACCTACAATGAGCAGTTCTTC.

This chain connects TRBV12-3 or TRBV12-4 to TRBJ2-2; unclear D gene. This CDR3 has 11 amino acids. Trimming removed 8 bases at V and 6 bases at J, with 7 bases between. The CDR3 DNA is TGTGCCAGCTTTCAGGCCGGGGAGCTGTTTTTT. It yields the protein CASFQAGELFF.

This clone was counted a few times. The chain couples TRBV27 to TRBJ1-4; 10 positions agree with TRBD1. With 5 bases clipped from V and 7 bases from J, the junction kept 1 base outside the gene matches. Germline CDR1 and CDR2: MNHEY and SMNVEV (reference sequence). This CDR3 region has 13 residues. The CDR3 protein is CASSRTGGEKLFF. The CDR3 nucleotides read TGTGCCAGCAGTAGGACAGGGGGTGAAAAACTGTTTTTT.